This entry features one T cell receptor beta chain sequence. The entry originates in a study of blood T cell repertoires in COVID-19. About the study: Both acute and convalescent COVID-19 samples were obtained from the United States, Italy and Spain. PBMCs, B-cell-depleted T cells, or T cells provided the cDNA or gDNA that made up the material.

TCRdb's copy holds only in-frame clones and misses some; the assay was immunoSEQ multiplex PCR. The table has some 15,000 clones, around 85% seen once. This clonotype originated in a man aged 70 or older in a cohort sampled during active COVID-19. The sequencing input was peripheral blood.

The CDR3: CASSHHNPLAQPPYNEQFF. CDR3 nucleotide sequence: TGTGCCAGCAGCCACCATAACCCCCTAGCGCAACCCCCCTACAATGAGCAGTTCTTC. The rearrangement links TRBV7-2 to TRBJ2-1; weak D call: TRBD2 (6 bases). This CDR3 is built from 19 residues. V gave up 5 bases and J gave up 2 bases, with 25 bases separating them. Germline loops: CDR1 SGHTA, CDR2 FQGNSA.